This paragraph reports one T cell receptor beta chain. These data originate in a study of T cell repertoires in aging, cancer and after chemotherapy. Trimming shortened V by 5 bases and J by 6 bases, and 16 bases separated the two germline ends. Per germline, CDR1 SGHTA and CDR2 FQGNSA. This CDR3 spans 14 amino acids. Rearranged V-D-J TRB sequences were amplified with a mixed TRB-A/B primer pool. TCRdb fed the multiplex PCR reads into MiXCR, producing one record per CDR3 protein. Here the sample spans approximately 11,000 distinct CDR3 sequences, under 55% being singletons. Peripheral blood genomic DNA, not sorted cells or RNA, was the template.

The receptor was isolated from a human donor in good health. V and J are TRBV7-2 and TRBJ1-2; tentatively, D is TRBD1 (6 bases). Sequencing used blood. Here the CDR3 DNA reads TGTGCCAGCAGCGCCAAAACAGGGCTCCATGGCTACACCTTC. Amino acid sequence: CASSAKTGLHGYTF.